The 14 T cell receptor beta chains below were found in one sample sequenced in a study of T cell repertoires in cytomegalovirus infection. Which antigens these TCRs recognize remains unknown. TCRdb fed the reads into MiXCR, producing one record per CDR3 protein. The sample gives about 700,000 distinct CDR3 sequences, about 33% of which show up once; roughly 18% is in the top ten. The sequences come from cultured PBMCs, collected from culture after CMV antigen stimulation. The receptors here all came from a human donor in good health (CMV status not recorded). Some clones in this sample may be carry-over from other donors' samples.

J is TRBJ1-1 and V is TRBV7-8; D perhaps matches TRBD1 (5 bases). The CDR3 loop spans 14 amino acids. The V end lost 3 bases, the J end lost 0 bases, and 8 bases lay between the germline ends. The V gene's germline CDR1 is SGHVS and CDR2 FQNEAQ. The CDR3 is CASSFRDLNTEAFF. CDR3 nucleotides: TGTGCCAGCAGCTTCAGGGACCTGAACACTGAAGCTTTCTTT.

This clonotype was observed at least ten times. The CDR3 DNA sequence: TGTGCCAGCAGCGTAGGGGACAGGGGGAATGAAAAACTGTTTTTT. Its translation is CASSVGDRGNEKLFF. V gene TRBV7-9 combines with J gene TRBJ1-4; TRBD1 matches at 11 bases. Germline V lookup: CDR1 SEHNR, CDR2 FQNEAQ (reference sequence). The CDR3 runs 15 residues. V gave up 5 bases and J gave up 5 bases; unmatched junction bases: 4.

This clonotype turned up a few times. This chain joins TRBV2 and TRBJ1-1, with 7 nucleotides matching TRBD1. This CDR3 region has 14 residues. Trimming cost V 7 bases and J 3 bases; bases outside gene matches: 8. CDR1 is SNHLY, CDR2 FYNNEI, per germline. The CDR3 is CASTKEGTDTEAFF. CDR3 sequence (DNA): TGTGCCAGCACCAAAGAGGGGACAGACACTGAAGCTTTCTTT.

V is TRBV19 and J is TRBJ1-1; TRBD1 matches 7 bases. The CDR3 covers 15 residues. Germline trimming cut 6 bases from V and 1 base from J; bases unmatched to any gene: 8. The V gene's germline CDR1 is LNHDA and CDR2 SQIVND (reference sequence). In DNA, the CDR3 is TGTGCCAGTAGCCTTACAGGGGAGTGGAACACTGAAGCTTTCTTT. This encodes CASSLTGEWNTEAFF.

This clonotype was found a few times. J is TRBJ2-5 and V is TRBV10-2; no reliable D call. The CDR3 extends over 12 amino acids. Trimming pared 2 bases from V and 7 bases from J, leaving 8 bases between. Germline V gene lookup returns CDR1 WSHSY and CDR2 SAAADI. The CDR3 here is CASSETLGTQYF. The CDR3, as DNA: TGCGCCAGCAGTGAGACCCTAGGGACCCAGTACTTC.

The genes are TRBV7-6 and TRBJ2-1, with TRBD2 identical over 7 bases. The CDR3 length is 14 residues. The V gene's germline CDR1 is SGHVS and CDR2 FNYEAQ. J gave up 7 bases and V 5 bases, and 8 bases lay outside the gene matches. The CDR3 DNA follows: TGTGCCAGCAGCACACGACCTAGCGGAAATGAGCAGTTCTTC. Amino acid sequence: CASSTRPSGNEQFF.

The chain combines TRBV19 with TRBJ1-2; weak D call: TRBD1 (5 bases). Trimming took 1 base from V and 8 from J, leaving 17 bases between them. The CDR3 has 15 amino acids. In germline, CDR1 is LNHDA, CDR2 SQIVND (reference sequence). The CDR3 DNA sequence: TGTGCCAGTAGTATAGCCCTGGCCGGGGACGGCGGCTACACCTTC. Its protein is CASSIALAGDGGYTF.

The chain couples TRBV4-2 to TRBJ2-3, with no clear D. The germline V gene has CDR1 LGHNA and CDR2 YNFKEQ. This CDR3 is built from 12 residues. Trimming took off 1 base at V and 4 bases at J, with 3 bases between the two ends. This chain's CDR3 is CASSQVPDTQYF. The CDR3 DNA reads TGTGCCAGCAGCCAAGTCCCAGATACGCAGTATTTT.

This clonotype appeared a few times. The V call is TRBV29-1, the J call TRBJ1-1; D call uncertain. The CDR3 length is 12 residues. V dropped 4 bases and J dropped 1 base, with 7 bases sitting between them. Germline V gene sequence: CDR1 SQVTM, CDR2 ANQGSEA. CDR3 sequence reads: CSVVIPNTEAFF. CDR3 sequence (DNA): TGCAGCGTTGTCATACCGAACACTGAAGCTTTCTTT.

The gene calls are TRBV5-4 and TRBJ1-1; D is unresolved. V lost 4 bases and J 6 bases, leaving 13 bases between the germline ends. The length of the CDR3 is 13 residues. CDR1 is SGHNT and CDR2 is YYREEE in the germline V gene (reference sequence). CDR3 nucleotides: TGTGCCAGCAGCCTTTTTGTGGCGGCTGAAGCTTTCTTT. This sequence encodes CASSLFVAAEAFF.

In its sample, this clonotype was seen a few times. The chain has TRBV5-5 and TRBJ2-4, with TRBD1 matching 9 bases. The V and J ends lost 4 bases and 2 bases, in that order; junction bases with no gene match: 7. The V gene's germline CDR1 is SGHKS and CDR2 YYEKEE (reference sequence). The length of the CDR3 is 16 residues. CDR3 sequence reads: CASSRGQGETKNIQYF. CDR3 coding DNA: TGTGCCAGCAGCCGGGGACAGGGTGAGACCAAAAACATTCAGTACTTC.

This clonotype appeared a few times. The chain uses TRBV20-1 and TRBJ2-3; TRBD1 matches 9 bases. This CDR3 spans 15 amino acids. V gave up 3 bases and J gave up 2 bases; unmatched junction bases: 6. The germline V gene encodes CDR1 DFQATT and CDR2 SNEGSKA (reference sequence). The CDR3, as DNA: TGCAGTGCTAGCCCCGGGACAGGGCTCACAGATACGCAGTATTTT. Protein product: CSASPGTGLTDTQYF.

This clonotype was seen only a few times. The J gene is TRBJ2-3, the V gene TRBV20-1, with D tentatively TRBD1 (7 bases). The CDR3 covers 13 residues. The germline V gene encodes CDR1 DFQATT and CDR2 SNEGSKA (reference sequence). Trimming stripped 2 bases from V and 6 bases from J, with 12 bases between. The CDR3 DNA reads TGCAGTGCTAGACGGGGGACAGCTGATACGCAGTATTTT. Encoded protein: CSARRGTADTQYF.

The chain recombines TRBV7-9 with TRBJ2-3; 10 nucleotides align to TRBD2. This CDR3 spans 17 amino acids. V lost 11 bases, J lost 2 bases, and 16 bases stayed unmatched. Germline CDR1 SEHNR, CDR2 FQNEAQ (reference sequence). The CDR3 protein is CAAEPVAGGPSTDTQYF. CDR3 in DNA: TGTGCCGCCGAACCGGTAGCGGGAGGTCCTTCCACAGATACGCAGTATTTT.